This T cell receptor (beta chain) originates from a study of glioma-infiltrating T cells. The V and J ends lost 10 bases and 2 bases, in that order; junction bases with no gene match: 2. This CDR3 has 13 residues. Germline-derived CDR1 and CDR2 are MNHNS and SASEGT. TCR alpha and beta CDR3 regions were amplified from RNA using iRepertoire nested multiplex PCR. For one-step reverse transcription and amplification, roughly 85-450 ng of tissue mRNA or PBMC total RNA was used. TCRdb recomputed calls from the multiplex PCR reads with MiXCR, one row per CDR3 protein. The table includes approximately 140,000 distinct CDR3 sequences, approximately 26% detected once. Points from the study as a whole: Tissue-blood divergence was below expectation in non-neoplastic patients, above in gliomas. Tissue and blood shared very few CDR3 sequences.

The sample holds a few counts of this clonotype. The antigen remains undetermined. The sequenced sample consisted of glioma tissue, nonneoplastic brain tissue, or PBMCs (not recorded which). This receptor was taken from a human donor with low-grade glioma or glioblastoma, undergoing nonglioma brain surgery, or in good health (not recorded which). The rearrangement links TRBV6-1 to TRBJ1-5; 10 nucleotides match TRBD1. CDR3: CATGQGGNQPQHF. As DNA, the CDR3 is TGTGCCACAGGACAGGGGGGCAATCAGCCCCAGCATTTT.